This T cell receptor (beta chain) was sequenced for a study of blood T cell repertoires in COVID-19. Study context: T cells, B-cell-depleted T cells, or PBMCs provided the cDNA or gDNA that served as material.

The authors' processing: It was from reference gene primer amplification that nucleated cell counts were estimated. The table came from immunoSEQ multiplex PCR; TCRdb's copy has only in-frame clones and leaves some out. V and J calls and clone size are copied from that table; D and trimming were computed from the DNA. Of 75,000 to 95,000 clones in the sample, roughly 88% were seen once. The CDR3 totals 16 residues. V was trimmed by 5 bases and J by 4 bases, leaving 20 bases between them. CDR1 MNHEY and CDR2 SVGEGT come from the germline V gene. J is TRBJ1-2 and V is TRBV6-2 or TRBV6-3, with D possibly matching TRBD1 (5 bases). Sequencing used peripheral blood. This receptor was obtained from an elderly woman with acute or convalescent COVID-19. This CDR3 reads CASSRTGSQGIYGYTF. The CDR3 nucleotides read TGTGCCAGCAGTCGCACCGGTAGCCAGGGAATCTATGGCTACACCTTC.